Below, one T cell receptor (beta chain) is given with its context. Its antigen remains unidentified. Base qualities are missing; no much larger clone stands one base away. The CDR3 numbers 14 residues from cysteine through phenylalanine. Only the CDR3 region is kept as DNA, spanning 42 bases read in frame from base 1. The germline V gene provides CDR1 SGHVS and CDR2 FNYEAQ. V and J are trimmed by 2 bases and 1 base, and the gene matches miss 1 base of the junction. Preparation of the library involved PCR. DNA from cultured CD4+ T cells was subjected to TCR sequencing with the Oncomine TCR Beta short-read assay at the Johns Hopkins FTIC core. The QIAamp micro DNA kit was used to extract genomic DNA from the cultured CD4+ T cells. Oncomine TCR Beta libraries from cultured CD4+ T cells were pooled using unique dual indexes and sequenced on an Illumina iSeq 100. The authors processed their data as follows. Non-productive sequences were removed, and CDR3s that did not start with C, did not end with F or W, or were shorter than 7 amino acids were discarded. The MANAFEST web application identified antigen-specific clonotypes by comparing peptide-stimulated wells against reference wells and other culture wells. Positive clones required FDR below 0.05, an odds ratio above 5, and productive frequency above 0.1% in at least two of three replicate wells. Cross-reactive clonotypes were defined as significantly expanded in both SARS-CoV-2 spike wells and at least one common cold coronavirus spike condition. Using R version 3.6.1, CDR3 homology was evaluated through Levenshtein distances (stringdist) along with unrooted phylogenetic trees (ape). TCRdb trimmed public reads at Q25 via fastp, called clones via MiXCR and kept in-frame beta chains. Every distinct CDR3 protein forms one entry, paired with its most common genes and DNA. It is TCRdb's table, rather than the study itself, that gives the V and J calls and clone size. In this sample the table shows about 16,000 distinct CDR3 sequences, 30% to 45% of which occur a single time. Approximately 15% of the sample lies in the top ten.

What this sample's treatment or condition label stands for: roughly 11-day PBMC culture with coronavirus spike peptide pools or control peptides (ViraFEST assay). To expand antigen-specific T cells with peptide pools and then pick out the expanded clonotypes through TCR sequencing, the study relied on the ViraFEST assay. Positive SARS-CoV-2 PCR tests in the convalescent patients dated from March to December 2020, before Alpha, Beta and Delta variants emerged in the United States. Fewer than 2.5 million PBMCs per well were cultured in IMDM with approximately 5% human AB serum and 7.5 to 10 IU/ml IL-2, plus 10 ug/ml peptide pools. Half of the culture medium was replaced with fresh IL-2-containing medium on days 3 and 7. After approximately 11 days of culture, CD4+ T cells were isolated by negative selection with the EasySep CD4+ T cell isolation kit. Ficoll-Paque Plus gradient centrifugation was used to isolate PBMCs from whole blood, and the isolated PBMCs were then either used fresh or cryopreserved at -140C. Each culture condition was generally run in triplicate wells.

The entry originates in a study of vaccination and CD4 T cells after COVID-19 (dated 2022 in TCRdb). Regarding the study in general: Convalescent patients had a positive SARS-CoV-2 result on nasal swab PCR, and of these patients, fewer than ten had mild disease and one had severe disease. Post-COVID blood samples from convalescent patients were collected a median of roughly 100 days after diagnosis, with a range of roughly 35 to 180 days. Two doses of either the Pfizer-BioNTech BNT162b2 vaccine (n=8) or the Moderna mRNA-1273 vaccine (n=2) were administered to participants. As controls, cultures received a CEFX viral epitope pool (the positive control), an HIV-1 Nef peptide pool (the negative control), or no peptide at all. In over 8 COVID-19 convalescent patients and a few infection-naive healthy vaccine recipients, researchers compared the spike-specific CD4+ TCR repertoire from before mRNA vaccination with the repertoire from after. The convalescent cohort comprised six males and four females, including two Hispanic individuals, seven Caucasians, two Asians and one multiracial person. The time from the second vaccine dose to post-vaccine blood sampling had a median of roughly 70 days and ranged from roughly 13 to 241 days. Culture stimuli were overlapping spike peptide pools from SARS-CoV-2 and from the common cold coronaviruses HCoV-NL63, HCoV-OC43 and HCoV-229E. Overall results and qualifications from the work: In convalescent patients, a median approximately 86% of post-vaccine SARS-CoV-2-reactive clones were detected only after vaccination, suggesting vaccine-specific priming. Of the vaccine-specific clones found in convalescent patients, nearly all (304 of 307) were mono-reactive for SARS-CoV-2 spike instead of being cross-reactive with common cold coronaviruses. The number of convalescent patients in the study was relatively small, and the study did not examine early timepoints following natural infection. An increase in the median number of SARS-CoV-2-reactive clonotypes from 20 to 25 after infection to roughly 38 after vaccination was observed, but the change was not found to be significant.

This receptor was identified in a human donor with COVID-19. Sequenced: cultured CD4+ T cells from blood. The rearrangement combines TRBV7-6 with TRBJ2-5; 7 central bases correspond to TRBD2. The DNA sequence is given as TGTGCCAGCAGCTTACAGCGGGGCCAAGAGACCCAGTACTTC. The translation is CASSLQRGQETQYF.